This TCR beta chain was profiled in a study of cytomegalovirus exposure and HLA in healthy donors. All the people who gave samples were healthy bone marrow donors. V lost 1 base, J lost 0 bases, and 22 bases lay in between. Germline V gene data show CDR1 as LNHDA and CDR2 as SQIVND (reference sequence). This CDR3 comprises 21 residues. General study points: The majority of CMV-associated TCR beta chains were reported as apparently HLA-restricted in a later analysis. Sequences of the TCR beta chain were said to predict the HLA-A and HLA-B alleles of most subjects accurately. The availability of immune exposure information extended only to CMV serostatus.

60 Vbeta and 13 Jbeta primers were used in PCR. Libraries were prepared by immunoSEQ multiplex PCR; TCRdb keeps only in-frame clonotypes and omits some of them. The table shows about 98,000 clones, with roughly 76% occurring only once. A few counts support this clone. The antigen remains undetermined. The source material was PBMCs. The V and J genes are TRBV19 and TRBJ1-6; D gene uncertain. The TCR sequence derives from a human donor in good health. For the CDR3, the DNA is TGTGCCAGTAGTATAGCCTTGTGGCGATCAGCGGAAAGCTCCTATAATTCACCCCTCCACTTT. This translates into CASSIALWRSAESSYNSPLHF.